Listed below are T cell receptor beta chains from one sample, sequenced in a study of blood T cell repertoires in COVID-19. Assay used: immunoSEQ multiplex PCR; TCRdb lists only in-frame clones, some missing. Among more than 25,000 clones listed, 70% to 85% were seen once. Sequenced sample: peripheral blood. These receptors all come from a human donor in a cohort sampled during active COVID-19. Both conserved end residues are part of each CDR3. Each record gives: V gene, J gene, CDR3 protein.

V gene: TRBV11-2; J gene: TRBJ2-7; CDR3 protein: CASSRQAYEQYF
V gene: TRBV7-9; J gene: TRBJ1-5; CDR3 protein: CASSYSGQPQHF
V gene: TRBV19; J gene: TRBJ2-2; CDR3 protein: CASSIGRPSTGELFF
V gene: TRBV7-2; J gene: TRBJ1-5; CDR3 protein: CASSRQGAQPQHF
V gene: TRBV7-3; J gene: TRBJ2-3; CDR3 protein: CASSLRGRASTDTQYF
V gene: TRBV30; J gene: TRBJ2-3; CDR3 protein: CARTGTGIGDTQYF
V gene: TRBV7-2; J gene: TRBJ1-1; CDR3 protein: CASSLGRVRAFF
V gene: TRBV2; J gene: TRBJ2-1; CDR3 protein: CASSEFVGGFYNEQFF
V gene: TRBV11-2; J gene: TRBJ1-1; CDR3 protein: CASSLSLNTEAFF
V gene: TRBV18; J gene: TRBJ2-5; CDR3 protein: CASSRGPSQETQYF
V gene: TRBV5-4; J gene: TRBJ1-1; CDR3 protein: CASSLARQGGNTEAFF
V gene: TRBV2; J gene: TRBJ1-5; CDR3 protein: CASGKGAWANQPQHF
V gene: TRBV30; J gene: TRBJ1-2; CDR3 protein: CAWSVGQASYGYTF